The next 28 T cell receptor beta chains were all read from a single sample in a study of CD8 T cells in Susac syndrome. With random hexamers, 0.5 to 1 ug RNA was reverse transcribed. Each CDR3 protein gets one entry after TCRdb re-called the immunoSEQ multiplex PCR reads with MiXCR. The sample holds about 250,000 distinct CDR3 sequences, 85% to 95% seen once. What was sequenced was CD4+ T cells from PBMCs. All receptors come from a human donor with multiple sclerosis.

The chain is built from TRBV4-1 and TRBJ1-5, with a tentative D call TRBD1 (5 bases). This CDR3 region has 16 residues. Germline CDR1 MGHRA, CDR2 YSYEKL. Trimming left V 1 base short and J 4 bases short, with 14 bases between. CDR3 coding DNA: TGCGCCAGCAGCCAAGTTCAGGCAGGGAGGAATCAGCCCCAGCATTTT. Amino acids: CASSQVQAGRNQPQHF.

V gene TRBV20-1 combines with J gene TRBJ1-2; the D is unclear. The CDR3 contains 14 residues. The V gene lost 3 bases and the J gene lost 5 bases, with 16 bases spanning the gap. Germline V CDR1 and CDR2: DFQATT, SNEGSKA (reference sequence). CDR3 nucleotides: TGCAGTGCTAGTGAAACTCGGGCGGGTTATGGCTACACCTTC. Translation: CSASETRAGYGYTF.

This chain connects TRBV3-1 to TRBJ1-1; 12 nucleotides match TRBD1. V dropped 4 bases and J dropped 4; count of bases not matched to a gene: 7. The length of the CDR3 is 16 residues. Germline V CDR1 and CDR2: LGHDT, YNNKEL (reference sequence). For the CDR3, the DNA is TGTGCCAGCAGCCTGCCGGGACAGGGGGCGCCCACTGAAGCTTTCTTT. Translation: CASSLPGQGAPTEAFF.

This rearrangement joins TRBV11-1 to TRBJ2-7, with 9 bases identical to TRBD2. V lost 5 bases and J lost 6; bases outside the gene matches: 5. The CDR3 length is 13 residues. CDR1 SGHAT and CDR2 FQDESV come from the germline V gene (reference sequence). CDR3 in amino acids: CASSPSGGSEQYV. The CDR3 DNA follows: TGTGCCAGCAGCCCCAGCGGGGGGAGCGAGCAGTACGTC.

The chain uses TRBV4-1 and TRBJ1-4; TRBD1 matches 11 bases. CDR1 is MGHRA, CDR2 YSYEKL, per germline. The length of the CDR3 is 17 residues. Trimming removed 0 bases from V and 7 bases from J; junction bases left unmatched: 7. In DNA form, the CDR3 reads TGCGCCAGCAGCCAAGACCCAGGCGGGACAGGGGGTGAAAAACTGTTTTTT. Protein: CASSQDPGGTGGEKLFF.

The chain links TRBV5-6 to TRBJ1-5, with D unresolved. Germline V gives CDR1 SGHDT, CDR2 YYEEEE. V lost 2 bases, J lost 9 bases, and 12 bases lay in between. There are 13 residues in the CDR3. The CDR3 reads CASSLGRWGPQHF. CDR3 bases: TGTGCCAGCAGCTTAGGGCGGTGGGGGCCCCAGCATTTT.

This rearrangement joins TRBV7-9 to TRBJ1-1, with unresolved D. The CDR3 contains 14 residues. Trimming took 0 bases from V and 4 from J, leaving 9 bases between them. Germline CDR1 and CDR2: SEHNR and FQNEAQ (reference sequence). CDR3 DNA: TGTGCCAGCAGCTTAGCGTTGGGGAGCACTGAAGCTTTCTTT. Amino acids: CASSLALGSTEAFF.

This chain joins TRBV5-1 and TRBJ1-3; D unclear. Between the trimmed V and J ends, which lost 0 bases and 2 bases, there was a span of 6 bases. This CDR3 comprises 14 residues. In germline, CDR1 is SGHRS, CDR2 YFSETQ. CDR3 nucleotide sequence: TGCGCCAGCAGCTTGGACGTAACTGGAAACACCATATATTTT. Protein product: CASSLDVTGNTIYF. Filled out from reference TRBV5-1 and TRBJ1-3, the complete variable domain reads KAGVTQTPRYLIKTRGQQVTLSCSPISGHRSVSWYQQTPGQGLQFLFEYFSETQRNKGNFPGRFSGRQFSNSRSEMNVSTLELGDSALYLCASSLDVTGNTIYFGEGSWLTVV.

CDR3 sequence reads: CASSLREGGTEAFF. In DNA form, the CDR3 reads TGCGCCAGCAGCTTGCGTGAAGGCGGGACTGAAGCTTTCTTT. This chain links TRBV5-1 with TRBJ1-1; no firm D call. Germline CDR1 is SGHRS and CDR2 is YFSETQ. Between the trimmed V and J ends, which lost 1 base and 5 bases, there was a span of 12 bases. The CDR3 covers 14 residues.

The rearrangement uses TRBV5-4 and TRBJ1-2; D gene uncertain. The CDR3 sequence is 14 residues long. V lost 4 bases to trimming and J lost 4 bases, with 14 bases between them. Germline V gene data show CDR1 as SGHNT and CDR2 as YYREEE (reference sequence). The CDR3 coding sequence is TGTGCCAGCAGCCCCGAAATCCTGGGCTATGGCTACACCTTC. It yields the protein CASSPEILGYGYTF.

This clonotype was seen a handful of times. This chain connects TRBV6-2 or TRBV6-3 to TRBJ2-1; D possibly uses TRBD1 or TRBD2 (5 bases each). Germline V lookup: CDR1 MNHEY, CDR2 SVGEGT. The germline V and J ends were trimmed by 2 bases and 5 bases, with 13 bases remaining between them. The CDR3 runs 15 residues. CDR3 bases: TGTGCCAGCAGTTACGAGCAGGTGGGACACAATGAGCAGTTCTTC. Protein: CASSYEQVGHNEQFF.

CDR3 in amino acids: CASSVAPRGSSYNEQFF. The DNA for the CDR3 is TGTGCCAGCAGCGTAGCCCCCAGGGGGAGCTCCTACAATGAGCAGTTCTTC. This chain joins TRBV9 and TRBJ2-1; 7 bases match TRBD1. The CDR3 has 17 amino acids. Germline loops: CDR1 SGDLS, CDR2 YYNGEE. V gave up 0 bases and J gave up 0 bases; unmatched junction bases: 6.

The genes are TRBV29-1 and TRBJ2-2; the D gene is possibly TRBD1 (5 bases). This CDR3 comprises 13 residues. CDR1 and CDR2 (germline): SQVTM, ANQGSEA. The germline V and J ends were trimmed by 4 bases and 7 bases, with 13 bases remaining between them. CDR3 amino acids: CSVGTVGDGELFF. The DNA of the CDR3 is TGCAGCGTTGGCACGGTAGGGGACGGGGAGCTGTTTTTT.

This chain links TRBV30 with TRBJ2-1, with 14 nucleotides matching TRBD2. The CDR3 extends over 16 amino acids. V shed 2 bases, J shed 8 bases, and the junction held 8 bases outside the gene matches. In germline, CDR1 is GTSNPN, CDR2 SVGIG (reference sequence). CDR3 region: CAWSRRLAGGGDEQFF. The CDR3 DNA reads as TGTGCCTGGAGTAGGAGACTAGCGGGAGGGGGGGATGAGCAGTTCTTC.

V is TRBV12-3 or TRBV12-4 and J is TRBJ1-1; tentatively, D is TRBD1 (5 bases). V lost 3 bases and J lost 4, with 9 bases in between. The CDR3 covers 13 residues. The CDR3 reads CASSFAGATEAFF. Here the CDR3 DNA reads TGTGCCAGCAGTTTTGCCGGGGCCACTGAAGCTTTCTTT.

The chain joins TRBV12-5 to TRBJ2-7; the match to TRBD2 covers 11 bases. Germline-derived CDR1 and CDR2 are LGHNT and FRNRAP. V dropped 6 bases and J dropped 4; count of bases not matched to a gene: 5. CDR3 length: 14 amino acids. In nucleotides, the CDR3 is TGTGCTAGTGGGGTAGCGGGGGGGCTATACGAGCAGTACTTC. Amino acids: CASGVAGGLYEQYF.

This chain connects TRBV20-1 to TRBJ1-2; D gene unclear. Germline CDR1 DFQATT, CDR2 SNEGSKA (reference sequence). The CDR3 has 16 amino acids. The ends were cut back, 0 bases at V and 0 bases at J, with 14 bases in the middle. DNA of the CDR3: TGCAGTGCTAGAGATTTTCTGGGCCCAGCTAACTATGGCTACACCTTC. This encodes CSARDFLGPANYGYTF.

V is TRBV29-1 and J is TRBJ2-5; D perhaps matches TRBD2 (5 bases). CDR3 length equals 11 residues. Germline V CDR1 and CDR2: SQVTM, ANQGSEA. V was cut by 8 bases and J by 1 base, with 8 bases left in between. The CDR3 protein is CSSGVQETQYF. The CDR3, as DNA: TGCAGCTCCGGGGTCCAAGAGACCCAGTACTTC.

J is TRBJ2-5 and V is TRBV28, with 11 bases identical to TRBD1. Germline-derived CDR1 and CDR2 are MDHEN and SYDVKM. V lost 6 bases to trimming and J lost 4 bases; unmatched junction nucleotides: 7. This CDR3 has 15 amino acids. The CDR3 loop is CASSPDRGLPETQYF. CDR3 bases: TGTGCCAGCAGCCCGGACAGGGGGCTACCAGAGACCCAGTACTTC.

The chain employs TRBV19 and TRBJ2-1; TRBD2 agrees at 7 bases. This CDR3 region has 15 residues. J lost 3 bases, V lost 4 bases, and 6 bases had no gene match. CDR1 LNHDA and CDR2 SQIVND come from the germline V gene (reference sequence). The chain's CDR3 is CASSKSGVDYNEQFF. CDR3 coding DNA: TGTGCCAGTAGTAAAAGCGGGGTAGACTACAATGAGCAGTTCTTC.

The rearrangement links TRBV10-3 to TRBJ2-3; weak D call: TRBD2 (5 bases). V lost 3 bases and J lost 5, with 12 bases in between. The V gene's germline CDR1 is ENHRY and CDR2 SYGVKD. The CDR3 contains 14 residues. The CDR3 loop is CAISDSSPRDTQYF. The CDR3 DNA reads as TGTGCCATCAGTGACTCTAGCCCGCGAGATACGCAGTATTTT.

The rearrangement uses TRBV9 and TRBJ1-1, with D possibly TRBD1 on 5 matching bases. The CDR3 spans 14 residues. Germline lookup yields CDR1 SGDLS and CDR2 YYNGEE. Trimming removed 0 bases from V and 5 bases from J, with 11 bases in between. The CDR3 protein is CASSVDVGTTEAFF. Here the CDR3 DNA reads TGTGCCAGCAGCGTAGATGTCGGGACTACTGAAGCTTTCTTT.

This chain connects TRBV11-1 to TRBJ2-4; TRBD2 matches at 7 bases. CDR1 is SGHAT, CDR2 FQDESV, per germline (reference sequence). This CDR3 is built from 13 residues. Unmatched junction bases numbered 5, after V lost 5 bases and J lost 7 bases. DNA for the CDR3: TGTGCCAGCAGCCAGCGGGACGGTAACATTCAGTACTTC. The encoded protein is CASSQRDGNIQYF.

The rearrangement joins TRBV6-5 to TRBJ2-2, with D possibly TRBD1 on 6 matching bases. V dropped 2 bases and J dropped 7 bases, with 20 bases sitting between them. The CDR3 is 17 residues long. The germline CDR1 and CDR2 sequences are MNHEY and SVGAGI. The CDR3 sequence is CASSYPSGGVGFGELFF. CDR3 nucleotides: TGTGCCAGCAGTTACCCCTCTGGGGGCGTAGGTTTCGGGGAGCTGTTTTTT.

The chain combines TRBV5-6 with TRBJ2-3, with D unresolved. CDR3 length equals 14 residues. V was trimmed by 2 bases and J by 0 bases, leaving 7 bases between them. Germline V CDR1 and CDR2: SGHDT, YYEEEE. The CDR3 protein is CASSFPRSTDTQYF. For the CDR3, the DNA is TGTGCCAGCAGCTTTCCGCGGAGCACAGATACGCAGTATTTT.

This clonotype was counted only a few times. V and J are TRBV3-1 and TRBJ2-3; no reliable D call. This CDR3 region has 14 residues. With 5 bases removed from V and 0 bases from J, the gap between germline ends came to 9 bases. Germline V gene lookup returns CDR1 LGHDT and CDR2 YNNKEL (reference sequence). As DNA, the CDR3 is TGTGCCAGCAGCTCGACTGGGAGCACAGATACGCAGTATTTT. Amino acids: CASSSTGSTDTQYF.

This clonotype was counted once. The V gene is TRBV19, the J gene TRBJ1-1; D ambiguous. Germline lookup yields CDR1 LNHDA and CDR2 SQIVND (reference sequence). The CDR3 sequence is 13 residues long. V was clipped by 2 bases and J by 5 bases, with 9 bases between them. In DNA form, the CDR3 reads TGTGCCAGTAGTATACCCCTGGGGACTGAAGCTTTCTTT. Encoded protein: CASSIPLGTEAFF.

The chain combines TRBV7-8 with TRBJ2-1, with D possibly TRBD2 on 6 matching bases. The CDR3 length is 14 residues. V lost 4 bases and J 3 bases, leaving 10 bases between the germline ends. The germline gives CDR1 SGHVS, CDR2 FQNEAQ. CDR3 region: CASSSLADYNEQFF. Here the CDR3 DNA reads TGTGCCAGCAGCTCCTTAGCGGACTACAATGAGCAGTTCTTC.